This T cell receptor (beta chain) was observed in a study of post-analysis software for immune sequencing data. Overall study results and limits: Elevated frequency relative to controls characterized roughly 5 TRBV segments in patients, TRBV5-6, TRBV5-1 and TRBV20-1 among them. Those with multiple sclerosis, the patient group, showed significantly lower normalized Chao1 diversity than controls. F measure clustering grouped samples strongly by preparation batch.

As regards this clonotype: The antigen is not known.

The V gene lost 4 bases and the J gene lost 3 bases, with 9 bases spanning the gap. This CDR3 region has 13 residues. The germline gives CDR1 ENHRY, CDR2 SYGVKD. Each TCR beta cDNA library carried unique molecular identifiers. MiXCR, run by TCRdb on the PCR reads, gives a single entry per CDR3 protein. This sample carries roughly 570,000 distinct CDR3 sequences, 30% to 40% of them seen once, and the ten largest clones take 4.5% to 7.5%. The receptor comes from a girl aged 2 to 17 with multiple sclerosis. The specimen was blood. The V call is TRBV10-3, the J call TRBJ1-2; D unresolved. The CDR3 nucleotides read TGTGCCATCAGTGCTAAGGGCGACTATGGCTACACCTTC. As protein: CAISAKGDYGYTF.